The 32 T cell receptor beta chains given below trace back to one sample, sequenced in a study of tumor and adjacent non-tumor tissue in lung cancer. RNA was extracted from bulk tissue without any cell sorting. More than 3 cm separated this lung sample from the edge of the tumor. TCRbeta libraries were built with three rounds of nested PCR, modified from ARM-PCR. MiXCR was run by TCRdb on the multiplex PCR reads, yielding one entry per CDR3 protein. This sample has some 68,000 distinct CDR3 sequences, with about 77% found just once. The specimen sequenced was distant non-tumor lung tissue. The receptors were sampled from a man aged 55 to 70 with non-small cell lung cancer.

This clonotype has ten or more counts. This chain joins TRBV6-6 and TRBJ2-2; no reliable D call. This CDR3 contains 13 residues. The V end lost 0 bases, the J end lost 9 bases, and 8 bases lay between the germline ends. CDR1 and CDR2 (germline): MNHNY, SVGAGI (reference sequence). The CDR3 nucleotides read TGTGCCAGCAGTTACTCGATTTCCCGGGAGCTGTTTTTT. Residues: CASSYSISRELFF.

A remark on this clonotype: Mismatch with germline at one junction end may stem from a read error. The genes are TRBV5-6 and TRBJ2-5; D uncertain. Looked up from germline, CDR1 is SGHDT and CDR2 is YYEEEE. This CDR3 has 14 amino acids. The CDR3 is CVSSLATREEIQYF. For the CDR3, the DNA is TGTGTCAGCAGCTTGGCTACCCGAGAAGAGATCCAGTACTTC. Based on the CDR3 plus reference TRBV5-6 and TRBJ2-5, the full variable domain is DAGVTQSPTHLIKTRGQQVTLRCSPKSGHDTVSWYQQALGQGPQFIFQYYEEEERQRGNFPDRFSGHQFPNYSSELNVNALLLGDSALYLCVSSLATREEIQYFGPGTRLLVL.

In its sample, this clonotype was seen once. The chain uses TRBV6-5 and TRBJ2-1; TRBD2 matches 7 bases. Trimming at V came to 0 bases and at J to 10 bases, leaving 15 bases not matched to a gene. This CDR3 contains 17 residues. Germline CDR1 and CDR2: MNHEY and SVGAGI. The CDR3, as DNA: TGTGCCAGCAGTTACTCGCCCCTCGCGGGAGTCTACAGCGAGCAGTTCTTC. It codes for CASSYSPLAGVYSEQFF.

This clonotype has ten or more counts. This chain links TRBV30 with TRBJ2-1, with D perhaps being TRBD1 or TRBD2 (5 bases each). The germline V gene has CDR1 GTSNPN and CDR2 SVGIG (reference sequence). Between the trimmed V and J ends, which lost 4 bases and 2 bases, there was a span of 15 bases. This CDR3 contains 15 residues. CDR3 protein: CAWIGAGRAYNEQFF. For the CDR3, the DNA is TGTGCCTGGATAGGGGCGGGCCGAGCCTACAATGAGCAGTTCTTC.

The chain employs TRBV6-1 and TRBJ1-2; D is ambiguous. V lost 5 bases and J lost 5, with 15 bases in between. Per the germline V gene, CDR1 is MNHNS and CDR2 is SASEGT. This CDR3 spans 14 amino acids. The CDR3 sequence: CASSNDVRSYGYTF. In DNA form, the CDR3 reads TGTGCCAGCAGTAACGATGTCAGATCATATGGCTACACCTTC.

On this clonotype itself: The conserved closing phenylalanine or tryptophan is absent in this CDR3, likely reflecting a read error. The chain has TRBV5-4 and TRBJ2-3, with 8 bases identical to TRBD2. Unmatched junction bases numbered 14, after V lost 4 bases and J lost 7 bases. Germline CDR1 reads SGHNT; CDR2 reads YYREEE (reference sequence). The CDR3 consists of 16 residues. In DNA form, the CDR3 reads TGTGCCAGCAGCCCTATCGAGCGGGAGCCCGGATATACGCAGTATATT. Protein sequence: CASSPIEREPGYTQYI.

The chain uses TRBV29-1 and TRBJ2-1; the match to TRBD2 covers 12 bases. V shed 5 bases and J 13 bases; nucleotides not matched to a gene: 12. The CDR3 spans 14 residues. CDR1 and CDR2 from the germline V gene are SQVTM and ANQGSEA. The CDR3 loop reads CSVLTSGSVKEQFF. The CDR3 nucleotides are TGCAGCGTTCTGACTAGCGGGAGCGTCAAAGAACAGTTCTTC.

This clonotype came up a few times. The conserved final phenylalanine or tryptophan is absent from the CDR3, which likely points to a read error. The chain recombines TRBV6-1 with TRBJ1-6; no definite D call. The CDR3 is 16 amino acids. CDR1 is MNHNS and CDR2 is SASEGT in the germline V gene. CDR3: CASSETLPGYNSPLHL. The DNA of the CDR3 is TGTGCTAGCAGTGAAACCCTCCCAGGCTATAATTCACCCCTCCACTTA.

As regards this clonotype: The junction departs from germline at one end; a sequencing error may be responsible. V is TRBV12-5 and J is TRBJ1-5; TRBD1 might be the D (5 bases). The CDR3 consists of 13 residues. CDR1 is LGHNT, CDR2 FRNRAP, per germline. The CDR3 loop is CANGPDINQHQHF. The CDR3 nucleotides read TGTGCTAATGGCCCGGACATCAATCAGCACCAGCATTTT.

Of note for this clonotype: Likely a read error: the CDR3 ends without its conserved phenylalanine or tryptophan. The chain recombines TRBV20-1 with TRBJ1-2, with D uncertain. Per the germline V gene, CDR1 is DFQATT and CDR2 is SNEGSKA (reference sequence). Trimming took off 3 bases at V and 7 bases at J, with 9 bases between the two ends. The CDR3 is made up of 11 amino acids. The CDR3 bases are TGCAGTGCTAGGGTAGAGACTGGCTACACCTAC. This encodes CSARVETGYTY.

At least ten counts were recorded for this clonotype. This CDR3 reads CASSPGGSPLHF. CDR3 nucleotides: TGTGCCAGCAGTCCAGGGGGTTCACCCCTCCACTTT. V and J are TRBV6-5 and TRBJ1-6; TRBD1 matches 7 bases. Germline CDR1 and CDR2: MNHEY and SVGAGI. With 5 bases clipped from V and 9 bases from J, the junction kept 1 base outside the gene matches. The CDR3 has 12 amino acids.

In this sample, this clonotype turned up many times. The rearrangement uses TRBV12-5 and TRBJ1-1, with TRBD1 matching 10 bases. CDR1 is LGHNT and CDR2 is FRNRAP in the germline V gene. V was pared by 1 base and J by 4 bases, with 15 bases of the junction left unmatched. The CDR3 is 19 amino acids. CDR3 DNA sequence: TGTGCTAGTGGTTTGGAGAGGTCGGGACAGGGGACCCCGGGCACTGAAGCTTTCTTT. As protein: CASGLERSGQGTPGTEAFF.

For this clonotype: A read error is possible here, since a much larger clone lies one base away. The gene calls are TRBV21-1 and TRBJ2-1. TRBV21-1 is designated a pseudogene. The CDR3 is 15 residues long. The CDR3 DNA reads TGTGCCAGCAGCAAAGAAAAGCCAGTATACAATGAGCAGTCCTTC. Its translation is CASSKEKPVYNEQSF.

Details on this clonotype: This sequence may be a read error, since a much larger clone differs from it by one base. The chain joins TRBV5-6 to TRBJ2-5; D call uncertain. The V gene's germline CDR1 is SGHDT and CDR2 YYEEEE. The CDR3 consists of 13 residues. The CDR3: CAISARIQETQYF. The CDR3 DNA follows: TGTGCCATCAGCGCTCGAATTCAAGAGACCCAGTACTTC.

As for this clonotype: The junction departs from the called germline gene at one end, perhaps through a read error. The chain employs TRBV6-6 and TRBJ2-2; D gene ambiguous. This CDR3 has 13 residues. The germline V gene has CDR1 MNHNY and CDR2 SVGAGI (reference sequence). Here the CDR3 reads CATSYSISPELFF. DNA for the CDR3: TGTGCCACCAGTTACTCGATTTCCCCGGAGCTGTTTTTT.

This sequence joins TRBV21-1 and TRBJ2-2; the table's D gene call, TRBD2, was not cross checked with the DNA. TRBV21-1 is a known pseudogene. The CDR3 is 23 residues long. CDR3 protein: CASSKTGASESAPLRANAGELFF. DNA for the CDR3: TGTGCCAGCAGCAAAACGGGCGCTAGCGAGAGCGCTCCTCTAAGAGCGAACGCCGGGGAGCTGTTTTTT.

This clonotype was detected a few times. One end of the junction varies from germline; a read error may be responsible. This rearrangement joins TRBV5-4 to TRBJ1-6, with D possibly being TRBD1 (6 bases). Germline V gene data show CDR1 as SGHNT and CDR2 as YYREEE (reference sequence). The CDR3 runs to 14 residues. The CDR3 DNA sequence: TGTGCCAGCAGCACCCAGGGGAGAAATTCACCCCCCCACTTT. It codes for CASSTQGRNSPPHF. The variable domain in full, with the rest retrieved from reference TRBV5-4 and TRBJ1-6, is ETGVTQSPTHLIKTRGQQVTLRCSSQSGHNTVSWYQQALGQGPQFIFQYYREEENGRGNFPPRFSGLQFPNYSSELNVNALELDDSALYLCASSTQGRNSPPHFGNGTRLTVT.

With respect to this clonotype: This may come from a read error, since a much larger clone is one base off. CDR3 bases: TGTGTCAGCAGCTATCTGATGAACACTGAAGCTTTCTTT. This gives the protein CVSSYLMNTEAFF. The rearrangement uses TRBV11-2 and TRBJ1-1; D gene unclear. The CDR3 extends over 13 amino acids. Germline V gene data show CDR1 as SGHAT and CDR2 as FQNNGV.

A word on this clonotype: At one end the junction does not follow the germline gene, possibly because of a read error. The chain employs TRBV29-1 and TRBJ2-1; the D is unclear. The CDR3 is 13 amino acids. Germline CDR1 and CDR2: SQVTM and ANQGSEA. The CDR3 region has the DNA TGCAGTGTTGAAGTTTGGAAATCTAATGAGCAGTCCTTC. This encodes CSVEVWKSNEQSF.

For this clonotype: One end of the junction fails to match germline, which may point to a read error. The chain recombines TRBV29-1 with TRBJ2-1; 12 bases match TRBD2. CDR1 and CDR2 from the germline V gene are SQVTM and ANQGSEA. The CDR3 contains 14 residues. CDR3 coding DNA: TGCGGCGTTCTGACTAGCGGGAGTGTCAATGAGCAGTTCTTC. Amino acid sequence: CGVLTSGSVNEQFF.

A remark on this clonotype: A read error is possible here, since a much larger clone lies one base away. The rearrangement joins TRBV14 to TRBJ2-3, with unresolved D. From germline, CDR1 is SGHDN and CDR2 FVKESK. V was shortened by 3 bases and J by 8 bases, with 9 bases between the two germline ends. CDR3 length equals 12 residues. The CDR3 region has the DNA TGTGCCAGCAGCCACTCCCCGGGTACGCAGTATTTT. As protein: CASSHSPGTQYF.

Note on this clonotype: Without the conserved terminal phenylalanine or tryptophan, this CDR3 likely stems from a read error. The chain is built from TRBV6-5 and TRBJ2-5; D not certain. Germline V gene lookup returns CDR1 MNHEY and CDR2 SVGAGI. This CDR3 spans 11 amino acids. The CDR3 bases are TGTGGCAGCAGTGACACGTTGACCCAGTACATC. It specifies CGSSDTLTQYI.

This clonotype came up once. An end of the junction differs from the germline gene, which may be a read error. The CDR3 region has the DNA TGCAGCGTCTCGGCAGGGGGGAACACTGTAGCTTTCTTT. This codes for CSVSAGGNTVAFF. The V gene is TRBV29-1, the J gene TRBJ1-1; TRBD1 agrees at 7 bases. The CDR3 extends over 13 amino acids. CDR1 is SQVTM and CDR2 is ANQGSEA in the germline V gene.

This clonotype was detected many times. CDR3 sequence (DNA): TGTGCCAGCAGTTTAAGCCCCAAGAACACTGAAGCTTTCTTT. Translation: CASSLSPKNTEAFF. The V call is TRBV28, the J call TRBJ1-1; D is ambiguous. The germline gives CDR1 MDHEN, CDR2 SYDVKM. V was clipped by 2 bases and J by 1 base, with 8 bases between them. This CDR3 comprises 14 residues. Full variable domain (remainder filled in from reference TRBV28 and TRBJ1-1): DVKVTQSSRYLVKRTGEKVFLECVQDMDHENMFWYRQDPGLGLRLIYFSYDVKMKEKGDIPEGYSVSREKKERFSLILESASTNQTSMYLCASSLSPKNTEAFFGQGTRLTVV.

This chain joins TRBV6-5 and TRBJ1-6; D gene ambiguous. V dropped 0 bases and J dropped 6 bases, with 9 bases sitting between them. In germline, CDR1 is MNHEY, CDR2 SVGAGI. The CDR3 is 15 residues long. The DNA for the CDR3 is TGTGCCAGCAGTTACTCGATGGTACCTAATTCACCCCTCCACTTT. Translation: CASSYSMVPNSPLHF.

Comment on this clonotype: The CDR3 carries no conserved terminal phenylalanine or tryptophan, so it likely arises from a read error. CDR3 nucleotides: TGTGCCAGCAGTCAGGAAGCGGGATGTGGCAATGAGCAGTTCATA. It translates to CASSQEAGCGNEQFI. The chain is built from TRBV11-3 and TRBJ2-1; 7 nucleotides line up with TRBD2. The CDR3 sequence is 15 residues long. Germline trimming cut 6 bases from V and 6 bases from J; bases unmatched to any gene: 11. Germline values: CDR1 SGHNT, CDR2 YENEEA.

The CDR3 region has the DNA TGCAGCGTTGAGGTTTCTATTAGCAGGAACTACGAGCAGTACTTC. Translating it yields CSVEVSISRNYEQYF. The gene calls are TRBV29-1 and TRBJ2-7; D remains ambiguous. The CDR3 covers 15 residues. Deletions cut 3 bases from V and 3 bases from J, with 18 bases between. CDR1 SQVTM and CDR2 ANQGSEA come from the germline V gene.

This clonotype was seen a single time. One junction end does not reproduce the germline sequence, and a read error may be involved. The chain couples TRBV14 to TRBJ2-7, with 9 bases that match TRBD2. The CDR3 is made up of 16 amino acids. Germline-derived CDR1 and CDR2 are SGHDN and FVKESK. Here the CDR3 reads CASSQESLAGTYEQYF. In nucleotides, the CDR3 is TGTGCCAGCAGCCAAGAGTCACTAGCGGGCACATACGAACAGTACTTC. Variable domain in full (rest from reference TRBV14 and TRBJ2-7): EAGVTQFPSHSVIEKGQTVTLRCDPISGHDNLYWYRRVMGKEIKFLLHFVKESKQDESGMPNNRFLAERTGGTYSTLKVQPAELEDSGVYFCASSQESLAGTYEQYFGPGTRLTVT.

Details on this clonotype: One junction end disagrees with the germline gene, perhaps due to a read error. The V gene is TRBV20-1, the J gene TRBJ2-5, with 7 bases aligning to TRBD2. This CDR3 contains 15 residues. CDR1 is DFQATT and CDR2 is SNEGSKA in the germline V gene (reference sequence). The CDR3 DNA is TGCACTGCTAGAGATCCCCCATTTGCGGGGGAGACTCAGTACTTC. Translation: CTARDPPFAGETQYF.

The gene calls are TRBV6-5 and TRBJ1-1; D is unresolved. The CDR3 loop spans 14 amino acids. V was shortened by 11 bases and J by 11 bases, with 27 bases between the two germline ends. Germline loops: CDR1 MNHEY, CDR2 SVGAGI. The CDR3 nucleotides read TGTGCCTACAGTTCCTTACAGTCCCCGCTGTTGGCTTTCTTT. It is translated as CAYSSLQSPLLAFF.

Turning to this clonotype: The junction departs from germline at one end; a sequencing error may be responsible. The rearrangement uses TRBV4-1 and TRBJ2-1; D could derive from TRBD1 or TRBD2 (5 bases each). Germline loops: CDR1 MGHRA, CDR2 YSYEKL. The CDR3 sequence is 14 residues long. CDR3 sequence reads: CDSSPRDRGNEQFF. The CDR3, as DNA: TGCGACAGCAGCCCCCGGGATAGGGGCAATGAGCAGTTCTTC.

V and J are TRBV29-1 and TRBJ2-7; D is ambiguous. The V gene's germline CDR1 is SQVTM and CDR2 ANQGSEA. The V and J ends lost 8 bases and 0 bases respectively, with 14 bases between them. This CDR3 is built from 13 residues. The CDR3: CSTRSETSYEQYF. Written as DNA, the CDR3 is TGCAGCACGAGGTCGGAGACCTCCTACGAGCAGTACTTC.